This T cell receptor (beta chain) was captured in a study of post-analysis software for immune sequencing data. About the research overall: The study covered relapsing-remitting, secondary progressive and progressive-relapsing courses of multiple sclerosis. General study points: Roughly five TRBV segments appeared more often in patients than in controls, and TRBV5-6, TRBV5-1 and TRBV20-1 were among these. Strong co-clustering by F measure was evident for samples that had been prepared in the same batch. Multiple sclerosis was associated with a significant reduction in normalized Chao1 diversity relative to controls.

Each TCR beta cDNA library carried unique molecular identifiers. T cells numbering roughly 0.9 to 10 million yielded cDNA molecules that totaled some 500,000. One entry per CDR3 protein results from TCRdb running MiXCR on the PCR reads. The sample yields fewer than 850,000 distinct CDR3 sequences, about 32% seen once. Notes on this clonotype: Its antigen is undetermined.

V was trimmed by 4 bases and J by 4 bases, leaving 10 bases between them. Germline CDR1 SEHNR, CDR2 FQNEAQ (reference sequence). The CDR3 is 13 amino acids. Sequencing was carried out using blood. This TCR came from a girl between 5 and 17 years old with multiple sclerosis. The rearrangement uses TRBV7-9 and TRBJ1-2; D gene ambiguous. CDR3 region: CASSSQLAYGYTF. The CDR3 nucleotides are TGTGCCAGCAGCTCCCAGCTAGCCTATGGCTACACCTTC.